This T cell receptor beta chain came from a study of spatial heterogeneity in lung cancer. Study-wide background: There were consistently more beta-chain sequences detected than alpha-chain sequences.

Many counts were recorded for this clonotype. What it binds is not known. Time point here: sample taken at primary tumor resection. Sequencing was performed on whole RNA extracted from tumor and nontumor lung tissue, or from frozen PBMC, and the material was left unsorted. General study results and limits: Relative to follow-up, resection was when ubiquitous expanded tumor TCRs appeared more in blood.

V shed 5 bases and J shed 7 bases, with 11 bases lying between them. CDR1 GTSNPN and CDR2 SVGIG come from the germline V gene (reference sequence). The CDR3 spans 11 residues. Unique molecular identifiers, one per molecule, were present on every TCR cDNA molecule. In TCRdb, the 5' RACE reads were re-called with MiXCR into one record per CDR3 protein. The sample comprises 24,000 or so distinct CDR3 sequences, roughly 7.2% of which are singletons, and around an eighth rests with the top ten. The receptor's source is a male donor with early-stage non-small cell lung cancer. The chain has TRBV30 and TRBJ1-1; D not resolved. The sample was PBMCs, taken at surgery. The CDR3 sequence is CAWALPFEAFF. Written as DNA, the CDR3 is TGTGCCTGGGCCCTCCCTTTTGAAGCTTTCTTT.